A selection of T cell receptor beta chains follows, all from one sample in a study of identical twins. TCRdb redid the calling of the 5' RACE reads with MiXCR, one entry per CDR3 protein. The repertoire holds approximately 600,000 distinct CDR3 sequences, with just under 10% as singletons. The same data also went into a second study, on yellow fever vaccine responses in identical twins.

Material: PBMCs. These receptors came from a young woman in good health. The CDR3 runs from the conserved cysteine through the conserved F or W. D genes are given only for firm matches. Size tells how often a clone was seen (once, few, many) or the class of an expanded clone, and some rows leave it out.

d_gene	len	v_gene	abundance	j_gene	CDR3nt	CDR3aa
-	12	TRBV29-1	few	TRBJ2-1	TGCAGCGTTGCAGTAGGAATGGGTGAGCAGTTCTTC	CSVAVGMGEQFF
-	10	TRBV5-1	many	TRBJ1-2	TGCGCCAGCAGCGCCGGAACGTACACCTTC	CASSAGTYTF
-	14	TRBV3-1	many	TRBJ1-4	TGTGCCAGCAGCCATACGGGTTTGCAGGAAAAACTGTTTTTT	CASSHTGLQEKLFF
-	17	TRBV11-2	few	TRBJ2-5	TGTGCCAGCAGCTTATGGCTTAGTCGGGACGGTCAAGAGACCCAGTACTTC	CASSLWLSRDGQETQYF
TRBD2	14	TRBV20-1	many	TRBJ2-7	TGCAGTGCTAGACTGACTAGCGGGAGCTACGAGCAGTACTTC	CSARLTSGSYEQYF
TRBD2	17	TRBV5-6	many	TRBJ2-5	TGTGCCAGCAGCTTGGCGGTCCGGGAGGGACTCATGGAGACCCAGTACTTC	CASSLAVREGLMETQYF
TRBD2	16	TRBV4-1	-	TRBJ2-3	TGCGCCAGCAGCCAAGGGGTAGCGGGAGTTTTCGATACGCAGTATTTT	CASSQGVAGVFDTQYF
TRBD1	14	TRBV12-3/TRBV12-4	many	TRBJ1-1	TGTGCCAGCACCGCGGACAGGGGAAACACTGAAGCTTTCTTT	CASTADRGNTEAFF
TRBD2	18	TRBV20-1	few	TRBJ2-3	TGCAGCGCTATAGACCCAGGGGTGCGGGAGGGCGATACAGATACGCAGTATTTT	CSAIDPGVREGDTDTQYF
TRBD2	16	TRBV2	-	TRBJ2-1	TGTGCCAGCAGCTCACAGCGGGGGTTCTCCTACAATGAGCAGTTCTTC	CASSSQRGFSYNEQFF
-	13	TRBV4-3	many	TRBJ2-1	TGCGCCAGCAGCCAAATAATTTACAATGAGCAGTTCTTC	CASSQIIYNEQFF
-	15	TRBV6-2/TRBV6-3	few	TRBJ2-7	TGTGCCAGCAGTTACGACCGAGTGAGCTCCTACGAGCAGTACTTC	CASSYDRVSSYEQYF
-	15	TRBV5-1	-	TRBJ2-5	TGCGCCAGCAGCTTGGGTCCTCGATCTAGTGAGACCCAGTACTTC	CASSLGPRSSETQYF
TRBD1	14	TRBV10-3	few	TRBJ2-2	TGTGCCATAGGGGACAGCAGAAACACCGGGGAGCTGTTTTTT	CAIGDSRNTGELFF
-	14	TRBV28	-	TRBJ2-7	TGTGCCAGCAGTCCCCGACAACAGGGATACGAGCAGTACTTC	CASSPRQQGYEQYF
-	13	TRBV5-1	many	TRBJ2-7	TGCGCCAGCAGCGCCGCCGGTACCTACGAGCAGTACTTC	CASSAAGTYEQYF
-	20	TRBV12-3/TRBV12-4	few	TRBJ2-1	TGTGCCAGCAGTCCCCACACACTGACAGATTACGCAGGGTTGTACAATGAGCAGTTCTTC	CASSPHTLTDYAGLYNEQFF
-	15	TRBV14	few	TRBJ2-1	TGTGCCAGCAGCCAAGACTTCGGGGGAAACAATGAGCAGTTCTTC	CASSQDFGGNNEQFF
TRBD1	14	TRBV7-2	-	TRBJ2-3	TGTGCCAGCAGCTCATCCACAGGGGCTTCAACGCAGTATTTT	CASSSSTGASTQYF
-	13	TRBV11-2	once	TRBJ2-1	TGTGCCAGCAGCTTAGGGGGGTATGGTGAGCAGTTCTTC	CASSLGGYGEQFF
TRBD2	14	TRBV20-1	few	TRBJ2-1	TGCAGTAGCCCCGGGGGGAGCTCCTACAATGAGCAGTTCTTC	CSSPGGSSYNEQFF
-	15	TRBV29-1	many	TRBJ2-5	TGCAGCTCGGCCGAGCGGGCAATGTACCAAGAGACCCAGTACTTC	CSSAERAMYQETQYF
-	16	TRBV2	-	TRBJ2-6	TGTGCCAGCAGTGTAACGACTAGCTCTGGGGCCAACGTCCTGACTTTC	CASSVTTSSGANVLTF
TRBD1	18	TRBV19	few	TRBJ2-3	TGTGCCAGTAGTGAACGGGACAGGGGGCAATTCAGCACAGATACGCAGTATTTT	CASSERDRGQFSTDTQYF
-	15	TRBV12-3/TRBV12-4	-	TRBJ2-3	TGTGCCAGCAGTATTGGGGGGAGAGAGGCAGATACGCAGTATTTT	CASSIGGREADTQYF
-	14	TRBV7-2	-	TRBJ2-5	TGTGCCAGCAGCTCCGACGGACTACCCCCCCCCCAGTACTTC	CASSSDGLPPPQYF
-	12	TRBV12-3/TRBV12-4	many	TRBJ1-4	TGTGCCAGCAGTTTATATGCCGGCACACTGTTTTTT	CASSLYAGTLFF
-	16	TRBV4-3	-	TRBJ2-1	TGCGCCAGCAGCCAAGACCCGCGGGAACCTTACAATGAGCAGTTCTTC	CASSQDPREPYNEQFF
-	15	TRBV6-1	-	TRBJ2-5	TGTGCCAGCAGCCCGATCGGGACTTTCCAAGAGACCCAGTACTTC	CASSPIGTFQETQYF
TRBD2	16	TRBV7-2	-	TRBJ2-1	TGTGCCAGCAGCCCCGGGCTAGCGGTTATCTACAATGAGCAGTTCTTC	CASSPGLAVIYNEQFF
-	15	TRBV24-1	few	TRBJ2-3	TGTGCCACCAGTGATCGGGACATCAGCACAGATACGCAGTATTTT	CATSDRDISTDTQYF
TRBD1	15	TRBV5-1	many	TRBJ1-2	TGCGCCAGCCGGACAGGGAGTCTAAACGACTATGGCTACACCTTC	CASRTGSLNDYGYTF